The TCR beta chain described here comes from a study of OX40 agonist ivuxolimab in advanced cancers. Overall study: Three patients had partial responses: one hepatocellular carcinoma, two cutaneous melanoma.

Trimming shortened V by 2 bases and J by 4 bases, and 7 bases separated the two germline ends. Per germline, CDR1 MNHEY and CDR2 SVGAGI. The CDR3 consists of 13 residues. Clones were sequenced by immunoSEQ multiplex PCR, and TCRdb holds only the in-frame ones, with some missing. The table lists fewer than 110,000 clones, 75% to 95% of them singletons, with approximately 1.2% in the top ten. Sequenced here: CD4+ or CD8+ T cells sorted from blood, sampled in a trial of the OX40 agonist ivuxolimab. This chain connects TRBV6-5 to TRBJ2-3; D not certain. The origin of this receptor is an adult with an advanced solid tumor such as melanoma, head and neck, liver or kidney cancer. Here the CDR3 DNA reads TGTGCCAGCAGTTACGGCCGAGCAGATACGCAGTATTTT. Its translation: CASSYGRADTQYF.